This T cell receptor beta chain came from a study of human T cells and chemical hapten exposure. Whole-study context: During the roughly 26-week study period, patients had diphenylcyclopropenone applied to the scalp every week.

CDR3 length: 15 residues. Trimming pared 0 bases from V and 4 bases from J, leaving 10 bases between. Per germline, CDR1 SGHTS and CDR2 YDEGEE. Unique molecular identifiers were attached to individual cDNA molecules during library preparation. In the authors' methods: Approximately 100,000 TCRs per sample was the median, with a range of about 20,000 to 690,600. TCRdb re-analysed the RACE reads in MiXCR, keeping a single row per CDR3 protein. The authors' filters were not applied to this entry. This table has 350,000 to 450,000 distinct CDR3 sequences, roughly 5% appearing once. This clonotype was recorded many times. As for time point: pre-sensitization, week 0. Treatment meaning: therapeutic diphenylcyclopropenone sensitization with weekly scalp DPC.

This material consisted of whole blood, taken in connection with sensitization to the hapten diphenylcyclopropenone (DPC). This clonotype was sampled from a woman aged 45-65 years with alopecia areata. Some clones in this sample may be carry-over from other donors' samples. The genes are TRBV5-8 and TRBJ2-2, with D possibly TRBD1 on 6 matching bases. CDR3 nucleotides: TGTGCCAGCAGCTTGGTGGGACAACTCACCGGGGAGCTGTTTTTT. Protein: CASSLVGQLTGELFF.